A selection of T cell receptor beta chains follows, all from one sample in a study of cytomegalovirus exposure and HLA in healthy donors. Using immunoSEQ multiplex PCR, the repertoire was profiled, and TCRdb retains in-frame clones only, with some absent. Of approximately 210,000 clones listed, about 91% are singletons. Sequencing was performed on PBMCs. The source is a woman aged 18-29 years in good health and CMV-seronegative. The CDR3 runs from the conserved cysteine through the conserved F or W. D genes are given only for firm matches.

TRBV5-1	15	TRBD2	TRBJ2-2	CASNDLAGRTGELFF
TRBV7-7	13	TRBD2	TRBJ2-7	CASSLGLGGEQYF
TRBV18	12	-	TRBJ2-7	CASSGGVYEQYF
TRBV2	16	-	TRBJ2-7	CASSDFLGHGPYEQYF
TRBV6-5	13	-	TRBJ2-3	CASSLLLGDTQYF
TRBV30	15	TRBD1	TRBJ2-1	CAWSALGGEGHEQFF
TRBV7-2	14	-	TRBJ2-7	CASSLGRSSYEQYF
TRBV2	17	-	TRBJ2-6	CASMSPASLSGANVLTF
TRBV5-1	14	-	TRBJ1-1	CASSLARGRTEAFF
TRBV6-1	12	-	TRBJ2-7	CASSGPPYEQYF
TRBV27	15	-	TRBJ1-5	CASSLSGRGNQPQHF
TRBV6-5	13	-	TRBJ2-5	CASSYSRAETQYF
TRBV18	16	TRBD1	TRBJ2-2	CASSPIGTEFTGELFF
TRBV9	14	TRBD1	TRBJ1-1	CASSMLQGSTEAFF
TRBV28	13	-	TRBJ1-2	CASSLTEDYGYTF
TRBV2	14	TRBD1	TRBJ1-1	CASSADREGTEAFF
TRBV19	19	TRBD2	TRBJ2-7	CASSIDLLGSSGGSYEQYF
TRBV9	17	TRBD1	TRBJ2-3	CASSVAPAGGVGDTQYF
TRBV2	15	TRBD1	TRBJ1-1	CATTRGTGGDTEAFF
TRBV2	14	TRBD2	TRBJ2-2	CASRWGRGSGELFF
TRBV7-2	14	TRBD1	TRBJ1-1	CASSFYRGRTEAFF
TRBV5-1	14	TRBD2	TRBJ2-5	CASSFSGKQETQYF